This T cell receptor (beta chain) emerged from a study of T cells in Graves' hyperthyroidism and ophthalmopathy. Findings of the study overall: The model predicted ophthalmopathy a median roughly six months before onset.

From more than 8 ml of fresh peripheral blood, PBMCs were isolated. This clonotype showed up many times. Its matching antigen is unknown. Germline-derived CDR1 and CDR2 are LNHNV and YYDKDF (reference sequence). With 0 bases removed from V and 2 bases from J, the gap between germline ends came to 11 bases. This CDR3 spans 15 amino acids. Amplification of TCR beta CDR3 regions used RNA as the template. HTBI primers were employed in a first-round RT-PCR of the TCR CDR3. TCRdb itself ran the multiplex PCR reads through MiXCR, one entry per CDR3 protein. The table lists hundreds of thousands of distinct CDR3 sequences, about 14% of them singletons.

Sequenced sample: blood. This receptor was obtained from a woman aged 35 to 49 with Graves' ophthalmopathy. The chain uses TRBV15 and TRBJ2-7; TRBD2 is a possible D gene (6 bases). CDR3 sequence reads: CATSRDRAGTYEQYF. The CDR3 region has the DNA TGTGCCACCAGCAGAGATCGGGCGGGAACCTACGAGCAGTACTTC. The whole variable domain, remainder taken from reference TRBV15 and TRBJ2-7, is DAMVIQNPRYQVTQFGKPVTLSCSQTLNHNVMYWYQQKSSQAPKLLFHYYDKDFNNEADTPDNFQSRRPNTSFCFLDIRSPGLGDTAMYLCATSRDRAGTYEQYFGPGTRLTVT.